This T cell receptor beta chain was recovered during a study of T cell responses to AZD1222 COVID-19 vaccine. General study findings and limits: In all cases, repertoires were sampled only after the peak T cell response. Most donors were white British, females outnumbered males, and clonal diversity was possibly underestimated.

TCRdb's table, derived via immunoSEQ multiplex PCR, lists solely in-frame clones and lacks some. The sample carries about 150,000 clones, 91% recorded once. As concerns this clone: Antigen specificity is unknown.

The CDR3 extends over 15 amino acids. Per germline, CDR1 MNHEY and CDR2 SVGAGI. Trimming shortened V by 2 bases and J by 5 bases, and 15 bases separated the two germline ends. Second-dose timings of about 4 or about 12 weeks were pooled. This chain uses TRBV6-5 with TRBJ1-1; tentatively, D is TRBD1 (6 bases). The TCR originated in an adult who received the AZD1222 COVID-19 vaccine. The specimen was peripheral blood, collected 28 days after the second AZD1222 dose. The CDR3: CASSYAQGGWTEAFF. The CDR3 DNA follows: TGTGCCAGCAGTTACGCACAGGGTGGCTGGACTGAAGCTTTCTTT.